The clone carrying this TCR beta chain has a handful of counts. TCRdb reprocessed the 5' RACE reads via MiXCR and lists one record per CDR3 protein. The sample has approximately 620,000 distinct CDR3 sequences, 8.5% to 9.5% seen once. The V gene's germline CDR1 is SGHRS and CDR2 YFSETQ. Trimming shortened V by 0 bases and J by 0 bases, and 8 bases separated the two germline ends. The length of the CDR3 is 15 residues. The source of the sample is a study of identical twins. The same sample was also studied in work on yellow fever vaccine responses in identical twins.

The J gene is TRBJ2-3, the V gene TRBV5-1, with D unresolved. The sequencing sample was made of PBMCs. The sequence derives from a woman aged 18 to 35 in good health. The CDR3 bases are TGCGCCAGCAGCTTGGTAGACGGAAGCACAGATACGCAGTATTTT. It translates to CASSLVDGSTDTQYF.